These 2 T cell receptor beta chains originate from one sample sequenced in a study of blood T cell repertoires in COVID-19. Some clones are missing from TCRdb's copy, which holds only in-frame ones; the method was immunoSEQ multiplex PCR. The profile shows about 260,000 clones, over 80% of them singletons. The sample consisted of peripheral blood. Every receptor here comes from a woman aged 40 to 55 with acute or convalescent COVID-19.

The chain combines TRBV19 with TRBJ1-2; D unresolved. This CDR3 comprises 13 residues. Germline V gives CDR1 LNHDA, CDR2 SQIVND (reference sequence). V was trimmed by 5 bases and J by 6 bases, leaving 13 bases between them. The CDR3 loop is CASSQKAGDGYTF. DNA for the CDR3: TGTGCCAGTAGTCAAAAGGCGGGAGATGGCTACACCTTC.

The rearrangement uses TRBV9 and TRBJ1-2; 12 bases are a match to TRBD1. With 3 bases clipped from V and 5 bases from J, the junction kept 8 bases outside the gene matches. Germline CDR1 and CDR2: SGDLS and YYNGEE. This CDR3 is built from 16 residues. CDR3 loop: CASSAGTGGAYYGYTF. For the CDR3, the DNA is TGTGCCAGCAGCGCCGGGACAGGGGGCGCTTATTATGGCTACACCTTC.